This T cell receptor (beta chain) was captured by sequencing in a study of T cells in Graves' hyperthyroidism and ophthalmopathy. The table lists this clonotype with a count of one. V lost 0 bases to trimming and J lost 4 bases, with 9 bases between them. This CDR3 is built from 14 residues. Germline V gene data show CDR1 as MNHNS and CDR2 as SASEGT. RNA transcripts were the template for amplifying TCR beta CDR3 regions. TCR CDR3 underwent first-round RT-PCR with the HTBI primer set. TCRdb passed the multiplex PCR reads through MiXCR, listing each CDR3 protein once. The table has 200,000 to 250,000 distinct CDR3 sequences, less than 20% seen once.

This sequence joins TRBV6-1 and TRBJ1-2, with no clear D. This sequence originates from a woman between 45 and 65 years old with Graves' hyperthyroidism. The sample comprised blood. CDR3: CASSEATRVYGYTF. CDR3 nucleotides: TGTGCCAGCAGTGAAGCGACAAGGGTCTATGGCTACACCTTC.